This T cell receptor beta chain was captured by sequencing in a study of regulatory T cells in long-lasting Graves disease. Notes on the study in general: Persistent Graves' disease cases displayed lower TCR diversity than newly diagnosed ones. Between persistent patients, about 2,500 public clonotypes were shared, exceeding the 800 to 1,000 shared between new patients. Results may be inaccurate due to the small sample size.

This clonotype was observed a few times. Its specificity is not known. In germline, CDR1 is SGHRS, CDR2 YFSETQ. Trimming shortened V by 0 bases and J by 0 bases, and 19 bases separated the two germline ends. The CDR3 has 18 residues. Construction of the TCR beta libraries employed iRepertoire HTBI primers in conjunction with Arm-PCR of CDR3 regions. Using its own MiXCR run on the multiplex PCR reads, TCRdb lists one record per CDR3 protein. The repertoire holds roughly 470,000 distinct CDR3 sequences, with more than 20% as singletons. Noted time point: persistent/refractory GD, antithyroid drugs over 5 years with positive TRAb. RNA isolated from PBMCs was used to make the TCR library.

The V gene is TRBV5-1, the J gene TRBJ2-7; TRBD2 is a possible D gene (6 bases). The origin of this receptor is a female donor with Graves disease. The material sequenced was peripheral blood mononuclear cells (PBMCs), taken when the disease was refractory, from a patient treated with antithyroid drugs. The CDR3 DNA follows: TGCGCCAGCAGCTTGGTAGTCGAGGACTACCCCTTCTCCTACGAGCAGTACTTC. It specifies CASSLVVEDYPFSYEQYF.